The subject of this entry is one T cell receptor beta chain. Its specific antigen is unknown. There are no base qualities to consult, and no much larger clone falls within one base. This record comes from a study of CD8+ T cells in alopecia areata (dated by TCRdb to the late 2010s). Context from the whole study: The treated patients, all with moderate-to-severe alopecia areata, were enrolled in an open-label pilot trial of oral tofacitinib given at 5 to 10 mg twice daily. Amplification of TCRbeta CDR3 regions was done by immunoSEQ multiplex PCR using 35 Vbeta forward primers and 13 Jbeta reverse primers. Disease severity in treated patients was measured with the SALT score, which quantifies the percentage of affected scalp surface area. Patients on tofacitinib were biopsied at baseline and after 4 and 24 weeks of treatment, and several of the patients also had a later scalp biopsy. High-throughput TCRbeta sequencing was used to examine T cell clonal expansion in alopecia areata in both the C3H/HeJ mouse model and human patients. Clonality in the scalp was compared among normal scalp (n=4), patchy alopecia areata scalp (n=8), and alopecia totalis/universalis scalp (n=8). Patients received tofacitinib for 6 to 18 months and were then followed off drug for 6 months to check for delayed response and recurrence. The RNA source kit depended on sample type: the PAXgene miRNA kit for fixed scalp, the miRNeasy kit for PBMCs, and the RNeasy kit for mouse skin. On the human side, TCRbeta sequencing was run on scalp tissue and on sorted CD4+ and CD8+ peripheral blood T cells from healthy controls and from alopecia areata patients with either patchy or totalis/universalis disease.

Preparation of the library involved the immunoSEQ multiplex PCR assay. RNA was extracted from all samples and reverse transcribed into cDNA as template for TCR sequencing. First-strand cDNA was synthesized using SuperScript III with a 2:1 mix of oligo-dT and random hexamers. A synthetic immune receptor repertoire was used to gauge amplification bias, and whatever bias remained was removed computationally. Turning to the authors' computational methods: Raw reads were preprocessed to remove errors, and CDR3 was defined by IMGT conventions from the conserved cysteine to phenylalanine. To get clonality, Shannon entropy was normalized by log2 of the number of productive unique TCRs and the result was subtracted from 1. Whether scalp clones were CD4 or CD8 was inferred by matching scalp TCRbeta sequences against CD4 and CD8 repertoires sorted from blood. Held by TCRdb, this immuneACCESS table contains in-frame sequences only and omits some clones. Under half of the omission traces to an unresolved V gene where checked; the cause of the rest is unknown. Clonal size and the V and J genes are those of that table, whereas D and trimming came from the DNA. Present in this sample are 60,000 to 85,000 clones, 29% of which were seen just once. Of the sample, 15% is held by the ten largest clones.

Reading the label with the study, this specimen's time point is: about four weeks on oral tofacitinib. The sample's treatment or condition label is to be understood as: oral pan-JAK inhibitor, 5-10 mg twice daily. Peripheral blood and lesional scalp punch biopsies were obtained from patients with alopecia areata. PBMCs were isolated by density centrifugation and stained for CD3, CD4 and CD8, after which CD4+ and CD8+ T cells were sorted on a FACSAria. CDR3 length: 14 amino acids, cysteine to phenylalanine. Of all the DNA, just the CDR3 is kept, 42 bases in frame from base 1. Between the V and J ends, shortened by 4 bases and 7 bases respectively, the junction contains 13 bases. From a lookup of the germline V gene, CDR1 and CDR2 are MGHRA and YSYEKL. What the authors observed across the whole study: During tofacitinib treatment, many expanded lesional clones stuck around in both scalp and blood, and this persistence may partly explain why relapse happens after treatment is stopped. Unlike mouse skin, where gammadelta T cells dominate, normal human skin contains resident alphabeta T cells that get sequenced too, which complicates analysis of the scalp TCR repertoire. Because the treated cohort was small and had just a single nonresponder, larger studies are needed to establish links between baseline CD8+ expansion and response. Higher clonality and more expanded CD8+ clones were observed in lesional scalp than in normal scalp, particularly in alopecia totalis/universalis, a finding suggestive of antigenic drive. With tofacitinib, both scalp clonality and the number of expanded CD8+ clones among the top 100 scalp clones went down significantly. Shared TCR sequences between patients were less evident than in mice, which may be partly attributable to HLA diversity in the patient population.

The rearranged chain carries TRBV4-1 and TRBJ2-2; TRBD1 could be the D gene, as 5 bases match. The TCR comes from a human donor with alopecia areata. This sample comprised CD8+ T cells sorted from blood, obtained at week 4, from a patient treated with tofacitinib. Here is the DNA: TGCGCCAGCAGCCCAGTGCAGGGTGGCGGGGAGCTGTTTTTT. It is translated as CASSPVQGGGELFF.